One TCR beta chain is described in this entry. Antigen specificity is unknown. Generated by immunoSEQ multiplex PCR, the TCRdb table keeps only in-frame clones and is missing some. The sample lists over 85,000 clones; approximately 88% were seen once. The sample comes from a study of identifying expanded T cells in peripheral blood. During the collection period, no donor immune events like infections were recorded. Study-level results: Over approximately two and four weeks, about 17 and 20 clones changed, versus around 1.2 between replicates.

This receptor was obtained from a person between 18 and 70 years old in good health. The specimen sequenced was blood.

The DNA of the CDR3 is TGTGCCAGCAGTGACAAGGGACAGATGGAATCACCCCTCCACTTT. Encoded protein: CASSDKGQMESPLHF. The chain combines TRBV6-4 with TRBJ1-6, with 7 bases fitting TRBD1. The CDR3 runs 15 residues. V lost 2 bases to trimming and J lost 10 bases; unmatched junction nucleotides: 8. The germline CDR1 and CDR2 sequences are MRHNA and SNTAGT.